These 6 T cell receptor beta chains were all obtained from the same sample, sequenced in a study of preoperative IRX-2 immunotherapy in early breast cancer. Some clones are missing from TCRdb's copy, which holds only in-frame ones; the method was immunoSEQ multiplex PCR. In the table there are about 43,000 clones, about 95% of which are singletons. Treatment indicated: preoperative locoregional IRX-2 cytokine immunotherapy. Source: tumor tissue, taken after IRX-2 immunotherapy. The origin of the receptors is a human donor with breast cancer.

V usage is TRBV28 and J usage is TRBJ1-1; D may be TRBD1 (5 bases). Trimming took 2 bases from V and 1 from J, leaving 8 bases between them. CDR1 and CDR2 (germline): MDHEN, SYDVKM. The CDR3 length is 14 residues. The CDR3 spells CASSLGTSNTEAFF. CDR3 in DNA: TGTGCCAGCAGTTTAGGGACGTCGAACACTGAAGCTTTCTTT.

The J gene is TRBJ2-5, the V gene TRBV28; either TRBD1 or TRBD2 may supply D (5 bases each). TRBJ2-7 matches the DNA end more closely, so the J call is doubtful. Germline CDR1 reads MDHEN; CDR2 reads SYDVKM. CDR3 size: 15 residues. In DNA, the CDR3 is TGTGCCAGCAGTTTAGGGGGACCCCCTCTCTACGAGCAGTACTTC. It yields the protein CASSLGGPPLYEQYF.

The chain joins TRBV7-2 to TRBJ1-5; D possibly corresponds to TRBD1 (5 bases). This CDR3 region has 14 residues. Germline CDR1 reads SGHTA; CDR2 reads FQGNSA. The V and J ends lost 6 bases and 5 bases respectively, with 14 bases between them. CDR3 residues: CASRVGRADQPQHF. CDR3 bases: TGTGCCAGCAGGGTGGGCAGGGCAGATCAGCCCCAGCATTTT. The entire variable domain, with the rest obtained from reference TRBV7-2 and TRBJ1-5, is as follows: GAGVSQSPSNKVTEKGKDVELRCDPISGHTALYWYRQSLGQGLEFLIYFQGNSAPDKSGLPSDRFSAERTGGSVSTLTIQRTQQEDSAVYLCASRVGRADQPQHFGDGTRLSIL.

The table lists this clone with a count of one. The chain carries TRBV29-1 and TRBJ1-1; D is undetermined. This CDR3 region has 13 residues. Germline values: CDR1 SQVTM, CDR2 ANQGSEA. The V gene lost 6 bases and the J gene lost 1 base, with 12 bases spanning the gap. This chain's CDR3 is CSVRTSENTEAFF. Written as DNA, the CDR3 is TGCAGCGTCAGGACCTCAGAGAACACTGAAGCTTTCTTT.

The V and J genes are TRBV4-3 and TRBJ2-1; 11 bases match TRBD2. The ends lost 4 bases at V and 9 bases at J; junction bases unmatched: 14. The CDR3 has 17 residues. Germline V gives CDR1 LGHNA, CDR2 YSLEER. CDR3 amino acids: CASSRNLAGGPGSEQFF. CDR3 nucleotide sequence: TGCGCCAGCAGCCGGAATTTAGCGGGAGGGCCGGGTAGTGAGCAGTTCTTC.

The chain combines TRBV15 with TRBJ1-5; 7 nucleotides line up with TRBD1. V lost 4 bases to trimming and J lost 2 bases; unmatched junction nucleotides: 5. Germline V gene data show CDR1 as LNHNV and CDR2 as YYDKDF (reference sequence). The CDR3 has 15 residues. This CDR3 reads CATSIGGAGNQPQHF. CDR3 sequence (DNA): TGTGCCACCAGCATAGGGGGCGCGGGCAATCAGCCCCAGCATTTT. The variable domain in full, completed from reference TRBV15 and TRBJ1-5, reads DAMVIQNPRYQVTQFGKPVTLSCSQTLNHNVMYWYQQKSSQAPKLLFHYYDKDFNNEADTPDNFQSRRPNTSFCFLDIRSPGLGDTAMYLCATSIGGAGNQPQHFGDGTRLSIL.